This paragraph covers one T cell receptor beta chain sequence. Its target is unknown. This specimen comes from a study of regulatory T cells in long-lasting Graves disease. Findings and limits, study-wide: Persistent disease was associated with favored TRBV28 usage and with favored use of TRBJ1-2 and TRBJ2-5.

The CDR3 is made up of 13 amino acids. The germline V gene encodes CDR1 SNHLY and CDR2 FYNNEI. V gave up 5 bases and J gave up 8 bases; unmatched junction bases: 7. Time point specified: newly diagnosed GD, antithyroid drugs for less than 3 months. PBMCs were the source of the RNA used for TCR sequencing. It was American Thyroid Association guidelines that determined Graves' disease diagnosis. Libraries of TCR beta came from iRepertoire HTBI primers plus Arm-PCR of CDR3 regions. Using its own MiXCR run on the multiplex PCR reads, TCRdb lists one record per CDR3 protein. The table has under 450,000 distinct CDR3 sequences, 10% to 15% seen once. This sample also belongs to another study, concerning T cells in Graves' hyperthyroidism and ophthalmopathy. That study reports: Those with hyperthyroidism were 18 to 65 years old, newly diagnosed, and ill for under 2 months.

The starting material was peripheral blood mononuclear cells (PBMCs), obtained at new diagnosis, from a patient treated with antithyroid drugs. This TCR was recovered from a woman between 18 and 30 years old with Graves disease. The rearrangement links TRBV2 to TRBJ1-2, with 8 positions matching TRBD1. The CDR3 nucleotides are TGTGCCAGCAGTTGGCAGGGGGCGCCGGGCTACACCTTC. Translation gives CASSWQGAPGYTF.